One and the same sample provided the 14 T cell receptor beta chains below, sequenced in a study of human T cells and chemical hapten exposure. MiXCR, run by TCRdb on the RACE reads, gives a single entry per CDR3 protein. Of approximately 90,000 distinct CDR3 sequences in the sample, around an eighth were seen once. Time point noted: patch test 1, 2 weeks after DPC sensitization. Treatment meaning: therapeutic diphenylcyclopropenone sensitization with weekly scalp DPC. The source was whole blood, collected in connection with sensitization to the hapten diphenylcyclopropenone (DPC). The receptors stem from a middle-aged woman with alopecia areata. Some clones in this sample may be carry-over from other donors' samples.

The CDR3 DNA is TGCAGCGTCCAACACACAGGGGCCCAGTACTTC. As protein: CSVQHTGAQYF. This chain connects TRBV29-1 to TRBJ2-5, with 7 nucleotides matching TRBD1. The J segment lost 9 bases and the V segment lost 6 bases, leaving 7 bases of the junction unmatched. This CDR3 contains 11 residues. CDR1 and CDR2 (germline): SQVTM, ANQGSEA.

This chain links TRBV20-1 with TRBJ2-6; TRBD2 might be the D (5 bases). The CDR3 runs to 15 residues. Germline lookup yields CDR1 DFQATT and CDR2 SNEGSKA (reference sequence). The V end lost 7 bases, the J end lost 2 bases, and 15 bases lay between the germline ends. The CDR3 nucleotides read TGCAGTGTTCAGAGATCCGGGGCTGGGGCCAACGTCCTGACTTTC. It encodes CSVQRSGAGANVLTF.

This clonotype was observed at least ten times. This rearrangement joins TRBV7-8 to TRBJ2-5; D might be TRBD2 (5 bases). Germline lookup yields CDR1 SGHVS and CDR2 FQNEAQ. The CDR3 spans 15 residues. The V gene lost 0 bases and the J gene lost 2 bases, with 10 bases spanning the gap. CDR3 in DNA: TGTGCCAGCAGCTTAGCGGCGGGTCGACAAGAGACCCAGTACTTC. Translated: CASSLAAGRQETQYF.

This clonotype was seen only a few times. The chain employs TRBV19 and TRBJ1-1; D perhaps matches TRBD1 (6 bases). The V gene's germline CDR1 is LNHDA and CDR2 SQIVND (reference sequence). Trimming took off 3 bases at V and 0 bases at J, with 8 bases between the two ends. This CDR3 is 14 amino acids long. CDR3 coding DNA: TGTGCCAGTAGTATTCAGGGGATGAACACTGAAGCTTTCTTT. It codes for CASSIQGMNTEAFF.

This clonotype was counted many times. The rearrangement uses TRBV2 and TRBJ1-1; the D gene is possibly TRBD1 (6 bases). CDR3 size: 14 residues. Germline V gene data show CDR1 as SNHLY and CDR2 as FYNNEI. The V end was cut by 4 bases, the J end by 1 base, with 10 bases between. In DNA form, the CDR3 reads TGTGCCAGCAGTGTCGGGACACGGAACACTGAAGCTTTCTTT. Encoded protein: CASSVGTRNTEAFF. The complete variable domain, with remaining parts taken from reference TRBV2 and TRBJ1-1, reads EPEVTQTPSHQVTQMGQEVILRCVPISNHLYFYWYRQILGQKVEFLVSFYNNEISEKSEIFDDQFSVERPDGSNFTLKIRSTKLEDSAMYFCASSVGTRNTEAFFGQGTRLTVV.

A few counts support this clonotype. The chain links TRBV11-1 to TRBJ2-7; maybe TRBD2 (7 bases). The CDR3 is 15 amino acids. Germline lookup yields CDR1 SGHAT and CDR2 FQDESV (reference sequence). V was cut by 2 bases and J by 3 bases, with 14 bases left in between. DNA for the CDR3: TGTGCCAGCAGCTTAACCCCAGGGGAGGGCTACGAGCAGTACTTC. This gives the protein CASSLTPGEGYEQYF.

Worth noting for this clonotype: One end of the junction varies from germline; a read error may be responsible. This sequence joins TRBV7-7 and TRBJ2-1, with 8 bases identical to TRBD2. The germline gives CDR1 SSHAT, CDR2 FNYEAQ (reference sequence). This CDR3 spans 14 amino acids. CDR3 DNA sequence: TGTGCTAGCAGCTTGCGGGGACTAGGCGGTGAGCAGTTCTTC. This gives the protein CASSLRGLGGEQFF.

The chain uses TRBV12-3 or TRBV12-4 and TRBJ1-2; 8 bases map to TRBD1. CDR3 length: 13 residues. The junction had 2 bases not matched to a gene; V was cut back by 3 bases and J by 5 bases. This CDR3 is CASSFNRGYGYTF. In DNA form, the CDR3 reads TGTGCCAGCAGTTTCAACAGGGGGTATGGCTACACCTTC.

The gene calls are TRBV3-1 and TRBJ2-7, with 9 bases that match TRBD1. Unmatched junction bases numbered 10, after V lost 4 bases and J lost 3 bases. This CDR3 region has 16 residues. Germline CDR1 and CDR2: LGHDT and YNNKEL (reference sequence). The CDR3 DNA reads TGTGCCAGCAGCCCGCCGTGGGGACAGGGAGGCTACGAGCAGTACTTC. Translating it yields CASSPPWGQGGYEQYF.

In this sample, this clonotype turned up a few times. The rearrangement uses TRBV7-2 and TRBJ1-2; D is undetermined. The CDR3 spans 15 residues. V shed 2 bases and J shed 1 base, with 11 bases lying between them. The V gene's germline CDR1 is SGHTA and CDR2 FQGNSA. This CDR3 is CASSLSWALNYGYTF. The CDR3 nucleotides read TGTGCCAGCAGCTTATCTTGGGCCCTTAACTATGGCTACACCTTC.

V usage is TRBV7-2 and J usage is TRBJ2-7; D is perhaps TRBD1 or TRBD2 (5 bases each). Per germline, CDR1 SGHTA and CDR2 FQGNSA. V was cut by 5 bases and J by 7 bases, with 18 bases left in between. The CDR3 sequence is 14 residues long. CDR3 region: CASSLSRGVGEQYF. The DNA of the CDR3 is TGTGCCAGCAGCCTCTCTAGAGGGGTCGGAGAGCAGTACTTC.

This clonotype was detected only a few times. V and J are TRBV4-3 and TRBJ2-1, with TRBD1 matching over 10 bases. CDR1 and CDR2 from the germline V gene are LGHNA and YSLEER. The CDR3 covers 15 residues. V shed 3 bases and J 6 bases; nucleotides not matched to a gene: 5. The DNA for the CDR3 is TGCGCCAGCAGCCACGGGACAGGGGATTTCAATGAGCAGTTCTTC. The encoded protein is CASSHGTGDFNEQFF.

This clonotype was seen repeatedly, ten times or more. V usage is TRBV7-8 and J usage is TRBJ2-3, with D possibly matching TRBD1 (6 bases). CDR3 size: 16 residues. From germline, CDR1 is SGHVS and CDR2 FQNEAQ. The V gene lost 0 bases and the J gene lost 4 bases, with 14 bases spanning the gap. The chain's CDR3 is CASSLAAGVGADTQYF. The DNA of the CDR3 is TGTGCCAGCAGCTTAGCGGCAGGGGTCGGGGCAGATACGCAGTATTTT.

CDR3 DNA: TGTGCTAGTTGGGACTCTTACACAGATACGCAGTATTTT. This sequence encodes CASWDSYTDTQYF. The J gene is TRBJ2-3, the V gene TRBV28, with D maybe TRBD2 (6 bases). The germline V gene encodes CDR1 MDHEN and CDR2 SYDVKM. The CDR3 runs to 13 residues.